This T cell receptor (beta chain) derives from a study of T cell repertoires in cytomegalovirus infection. Turning to the study itself: The authors used CMV epitopes that were HLA-C-restricted (recently identified) and HLA-B-restricted (well studied). Public TCR beta signatures indicated both CMV infection and matching HLA type.

The CDR3 extends over 17 amino acids. The germline CDR1 and CDR2 sequences are LGHDT and YNNKEL (reference sequence). V lost 0 bases, J lost 1 base, and 13 bases lay in between. Points from the study as a whole: There were HLA-C-restricted CMV-specific TCR beta clonotypes dominating the ex vivo response.

A word on this clonotype: What it recognizes is unknown.

MiXCR was run by TCRdb on the reads, yielding one entry per CDR3 protein. The sample lists fewer than 350,000 distinct CDR3 sequences; approximately 32% were seen once. The TCR sequence derives from a human donor in good health (CMV status not recorded). Some clones in this sample may be carry-over from other donors' samples. The sequencing here drew on cultured PBMCs, taken from culture after CMV antigen stimulation. V usage is TRBV3-1 and J usage is TRBJ1-5; possible D gene TRBD1, 5 bases. Here the CDR3 DNA reads TGTGCCAGCAGCCAAGAAAGGGGAAACCCCAGCAATCAGCCCCAGCATTTT. Protein: CASSQERGNPSNQPQHF.